A selection of T cell receptor beta chains follows, all from one sample in a study of blood T cell repertoires in COVID-19. Assay: immunoSEQ multiplex PCR; the TCRdb copy retains only in-frame clones and omits some. The sample consists of roughly 45,000 clones, roughly 90% of them appearing once. Sample: peripheral blood. Receptors originate from a man in his 70s with active COVID-19. Both conserved end residues are part of each CDR3. Fields, in order: V gene, J gene, D gene, clone size, CDR3 DNA, CDR3 protein. A D gene is named only where the DNA matches it firmly. Not all rows give a size; the values are once, few, many and, for expanded clones, a class.

v_gene: TRBV21-1; j_gene: TRBJ2-7; d_gene: NA; abundance: NA; CDR3nt: TGTGCCAGCAGGATCTCCGGGGACAGGGGGCCCTACGAGCAGTACTTC; CDR3aa: CASRISGDRGPYEQYF
v_gene: TRBV23-1; j_gene: TRBJ1-2; d_gene: TRBD1; abundance: NA; CDR3nt: TGCGCCAGCAGTCAGCCTTCCGGGTCGGGACAGGGGGCTTCTCACTATGGCTACACCTTC; CDR3aa: CASSQPSGSGQGASHYGYTF
v_gene: TRBV5-4; j_gene: TRBJ2-1; d_gene: TRBD2; abundance: NA; CDR3nt: TGTGCCAGCAGCATCCTGAGCGGGAGAGGGGGTAGCTACAATGAGCAGTTCTTC; CDR3aa: CASSILSGRGGSYNEQFF
v_gene: TRBV20-1; j_gene: TRBJ2-7; d_gene: NA; abundance: NA; CDR3nt: TGCAGTGAGGGGTTTTTGGGCGAGCAGTACTTC; CDR3aa: CSEGFLGEQYF
v_gene: TRBV3-1/TRBV3-2; j_gene: TRBJ2-6; d_gene: NA; abundance: NA; CDR3nt: TGTGCCAGCAGCCAAGCAGCGTACTCTGGGGCCAACGTCCTGACTTTC; CDR3aa: CASSQAAYSGANVLTF
v_gene: TRBV25-1; j_gene: TRBJ2-5; d_gene: TRBD1; abundance: once; CDR3nt: TGTGCCAGCAGTGCACTGACAGGGGTAGAGACCCAGTACTTC; CDR3aa: CASSALTGVETQYF
v_gene: TRBV6-5; j_gene: TRBJ2-2; d_gene: NA; abundance: NA; CDR3nt: TGTGCCACTTCGACACCTCCGAACACCGGGGAGCTGTTTTTT; CDR3aa: CATSTPPNTGELFF
v_gene: TRBV3-1/TRBV3-2; j_gene: TRBJ2-3; d_gene: NA; abundance: NA; CDR3nt: TGTGCCAGCAGCCAAGAAACTAGCACAGATACGCAGTATTTT; CDR3aa: CASSQETSTDTQYF
v_gene: TRBV11-2; j_gene: TRBJ2-2; d_gene: NA; abundance: once; CDR3nt: TGTGCCAGCAGCCGTAGCGTGAACACCGGGGAGCTGTTTTTT; CDR3aa: CASSRSVNTGELFF
v_gene: TRBV20-1; j_gene: TRBJ2-4; d_gene: TRBD2; abundance: NA; CDR3nt: TGCAGTGCTAGTGCCGGACTAGCGGGACGCGGGGGTACCAAAAACATTCAGTACTTC; CDR3aa: CSASAGLAGRGGTKNIQYF
v_gene: TRBV28; j_gene: TRBJ1-4; d_gene: NA; abundance: NA; CDR3nt: TGTGCCAGCAGTTTATACCCGAGATTTGCAACTAATGAAAAACTGTTTTTT; CDR3aa: CASSLYPRFATNEKLFF
v_gene: TRBV28; j_gene: TRBJ2-6; d_gene: NA; abundance: NA; CDR3nt: TGTGCCAGCAGTTTACGAGGGTCCGGGGCCAACGTCCTGACTTTC; CDR3aa: CASSLRGSGANVLTF
v_gene: TRBV19; j_gene: TRBJ2-1; d_gene: NA; abundance: NA; CDR3nt: TGTGCCAGTGCCTCGCTGGCAAGCTCCTACAATGAGCAGTTCTTC; CDR3aa: CASASLASSYNEQFF
v_gene: TRBV3-1/TRBV3-2; j_gene: TRBJ2-3; d_gene: TRBD2; abundance: NA; CDR3nt: TGTGCCAGCAGCCTAGGACTAGCGGGGACAGATACGCAGTATTTT; CDR3aa: CASSLGLAGTDTQYF
v_gene: TRBV5-6; j_gene: TRBJ2-7; d_gene: TRBD1; abundance: NA; CDR3nt: TGTGCCAGCAGCTACACCGGGACAGGGGGAATTAAGCAGTACTTC; CDR3aa: CASSYTGTGGIKQYF
v_gene: TRBV7-9; j_gene: TRBJ2-3; d_gene: NA; abundance: NA; CDR3nt: TGTGCCAGCAGCTCGCCCTACACAGATACGCAGTATTTT; CDR3aa: CASSSPYTDTQYF
v_gene: TRBV9; j_gene: TRBJ1-1; d_gene: NA; abundance: NA; CDR3nt: TGTGCCAGCAGCGTAGTGTCAGGGATGAACACTGAAGCTTTCTTT; CDR3aa: CASSVVSGMNTEAFF
v_gene: TRBV6-5; j_gene: TRBJ2-7; d_gene: TRBD1; abundance: once; CDR3nt: TGTGCCAGCAGCGCCGGGACAGGGGGGTCCTACGAGCAGTACTTC; CDR3aa: CASSAGTGGSYEQYF
v_gene: TRBV6-5; j_gene: TRBJ1-3; d_gene: TRBD1; abundance: NA; CDR3nt: TGTGCCAGCAGCGTTCGACAGGGGGCTGGAAACACCATATATTTT; CDR3aa: CASSVRQGAGNTIYF
v_gene: TRBV7-2; j_gene: TRBJ1-1; d_gene: TRBD1; abundance: few; CDR3nt: TGTGCCAGCAGAGGGCGACAGGGGGTGAACACTGAAGCTTTCTTT; CDR3aa: CASRGRQGVNTEAFF
v_gene: TRBV18; j_gene: TRBJ2-1; d_gene: TRBD2; abundance: NA; CDR3nt: TGTGCCAGCTCACGATCCCTAGCGGGAGGGTACAATGAGCAGTTCTTC; CDR3aa: CASSRSLAGGYNEQFF
v_gene: TRBV11-1; j_gene: TRBJ2-1; d_gene: TRBD2; abundance: once; CDR3nt: TGTGCCAGCAGCTTAGAAGGGAGGGCAGGTACCAATGAGCAGTTCTTC; CDR3aa: CASSLEGRAGTNEQFF
v_gene: TRBV6-1; j_gene: TRBJ2-3; d_gene: NA; abundance: once; CDR3nt: TGTGCCAGCAGTGACCTTGGACAGAGCACAGATACGCAGTATTTT; CDR3aa: CASSDLGQSTDTQYF
v_gene: TRBV11-3; j_gene: TRBJ2-3; d_gene: NA; abundance: NA; CDR3nt: TGTGCCAGCAGCTTAGCGGGAGCTGGCACAGATACGCAGTATTTT; CDR3aa: CASSLAGAGTDTQYF
v_gene: TRBV7-6; j_gene: TRBJ2-3; d_gene: NA; abundance: NA; CDR3nt: TGTGCCAGCAGCTTCCGGACAGGGAGGGCAGATACGCAGTATTTT; CDR3aa: CASSFRTGRADTQYF
v_gene: TRBV5-8; j_gene: TRBJ1-1; d_gene: TRBD1; abundance: NA; CDR3nt: TGTGCCAGCAGCGGACAGGGGAACACTGAAGCTTTCTTT; CDR3aa: CASSGQGNTEAFF
v_gene: TRBV5-4; j_gene: TRBJ2-5; d_gene: NA; abundance: NA; CDR3nt: TGTGCCAGCAGCTTGGCGCTAGTACCAGAGACCCAGTACTTC; CDR3aa: CASSLALVPETQYF
v_gene: TRBV7-7; j_gene: TRBJ2-5; d_gene: NA; abundance: NA; CDR3nt: TGTGCTAGCAGCTTAGGAAGAGCGAGGCAAGAGACCCAGTACTTC; CDR3aa: CASSLGRARQETQYF
v_gene: TRBV3-1/TRBV3-2; j_gene: TRBJ2-3; d_gene: TRBD2; abundance: NA; CDR3nt: TGTGCCAGCAGCTCTCTTAGCGGGGGGCGGGCAGATACGCAGTATTTT; CDR3aa: CASSSLSGGRADTQYF
v_gene: TRBV5-6; j_gene: TRBJ2-1; d_gene: TRBD1; abundance: once; CDR3nt: TGTGCCAGCAGCTGGACAGGGGGAAGGTATGAGCAGTTCTTC; CDR3aa: CASSWTGGRYEQFF
v_gene: TRBV6-5; j_gene: TRBJ2-3; d_gene: TRBD2; abundance: NA; CDR3nt: TGTGCCAGCTCCTCACGACTAGCGGGAACAGATACGCAGTATTTT; CDR3aa: CASSSRLAGTDTQYF
v_gene: TRBV5-1; j_gene: TRBJ2-2; d_gene: TRBD1; abundance: NA; CDR3nt: TGCGCCAGCAGCTTGGGTATACAGGGGGCAAGCACCGGGGAGCTGTTTTTT; CDR3aa: CASSLGIQGASTGELFF
v_gene: TRBV18; j_gene: TRBJ2-1; d_gene: TRBD1; abundance: NA; CDR3nt: TGTGCCAGCTCACCACCGGGCAGGGGGCGCGACAATGAGCAGTTCTTC; CDR3aa: CASSPPGRGRDNEQFF
v_gene: TRBV7-3; j_gene: TRBJ2-5; d_gene: NA; abundance: once; CDR3nt: TGTGCCAGCAGCTTAAGGGGGCCTATACAAGAGACCCAGTACTTC; CDR3aa: CASSLRGPIQETQYF